These T cell receptor beta chains were read from a single sample in a study of T cell therapy after organ transplantation. TCRdb's table, derived via immunoSEQ multiplex PCR, lists solely in-frame clones and lacks some. Here the sample spans roughly 48,000 clones, 85% to 95% being singletons. The antigens these receptors bind are not known. Source: CD8+ T cells from blood, taken before autologous CMV-specific T cell therapy. These TCRs come from a human patient who had received a solid organ transplant and had CMV disease. CDR3s include the opening cysteine and the closing phenylalanine or tryptophan. The D gene is left open where the match is weak. Only part of the rows carry a size: once, few, many, or a class if the clone is expanded.

- TRBJ2-7 TRBV7-2 - TGTGCCAGCAGCTTAGCGGGGAGCGAGCAGTACTTC CASSLAGSEQYF
- TRBJ1-1 TRBV5-6 - TGTGCCAGCAGCCCCCTCGGGGAGGAAGGCACTGAAGCTTTCTTT CASSPLGEEGTEAFF
- TRBJ1-1 TRBV2 - TGTGCCAAGGGGCAGACGAACACTGAAGCTTTCTTT CAKGQTNTEAFF
- TRBJ1-5 TRBV7-2 - TGTGCCAGCAGTTTTGACAGGCCCAATCAGCCCCAGCATTTT CASSFDRPNQPQHF
- TRBJ2-1 TRBV4-1 once TGCGCCAGCAGCCAAGGCAGGGGTTTACAAGGGGAGCAGTTCTTC CASSQGRGLQGEQFF
TRBD2 TRBJ2-3 TRBV11-3 - TGTGCCAGCAGTTATAGCGGGGGGCCCGTGGATACGCAGTATTTT CASSYSGGPVDTQYF
TRBD1 TRBJ1-4 TRBV15 once TGTGCCACCAGCAAAACAGGGGAAACTGATGAAAAACTGTTTTTT CATSKTGETDEKLFF
- TRBJ2-1 TRBV6-6 - TGTGCCAGCAGTTACTCGGGGGAGGAGCAGTTCTTC CASSYSGEEQFF
- TRBJ1-1 TRBV6-4 - TGTGCCAGCAGTCCGGGACGGATGAACACTGAAGCTTTCTTT CASSPGRMNTEAFF
TRBD2 TRBJ2-1 TRBV7-9 - TGTGCCAGCAGCTTAGAGGCGGGAGGGCGTGGAAATGAGCAGTTCTTC CASSLEAGGRGNEQFF
TRBD2 TRBJ2-5 TRBV14 - TGTGCCAGCAGCCAAGAGATAGCGGGAGTGTTCGATGAGACCCAGTACTTC CASSQEIAGVFDETQYF
TRBD1 TRBJ2-7 TRBV7-9 - TGTGCCAGCAGCACACCGGGACAGGCATTCGAGCAGTACTTC CASSTPGQAFEQYF
- TRBJ2-7 TRBV27 - TGTGCCAGCAGTTCGGGATTCTACGAGCAGTACTTC CASSSGFYEQYF
- TRBJ1-3 TRBV12-5 - TGTGCTAGTGGTTCGAGCTCTGGAAACACCATATATTTT CASGSSSGNTIYF
- TRBJ1-1 TRBV30 - TGTGCCTGGAGTGAAGGGAGCATGAACACTGAAGCTTTCTTT CAWSEGSMNTEAFF
TRBD2 TRBJ2-7 TRBV4-1 - TGCGCCAGCAGCCCCCGACTAGCGGGAGGGATCTACGAGCAGTACTTC CASSPRLAGGIYEQYF
TRBD2 TRBJ2-2 TRBV5-4 - TGTGCCAGCAGCCTCTTATTAGCGGGAGGGCCCCCTCCCGGGGAGCTGTTTTTT CASSLLLAGGPPPGELFF
- TRBJ2-7 TRBV19 - TGTGCCAGTACCGGGGGGCGCCCCCACGAGCAGTACTTC CASTGGRPHEQYF
- TRBJ2-3 TRBV7-8 - TGTGCCAGCAGCTCCGGGCCTGATACTAGCACAGATACGCAGTATTTT CASSSGPDTSTDTQYF
TRBD1 TRBJ2-1 TRBV7-9 - TGTGCCAGCAGCTACTACCGGGACAGGGATGAGCAGTTCTTC CASSYYRDRDEQFF